The 10 T cell receptor beta chains below all came from one sample that was sequenced in a study of cytomegalovirus exposure and HLA in healthy donors. The PCR made use of 60 Vbeta and 13 Jbeta primers. Using immunoSEQ multiplex PCR, the repertoire was profiled, and TCRdb retains in-frame clones only, with some absent. The sample records 100,000 to 150,000 clones, over 65% being singletons. Sequenced material: PBMCs. These receptors came from a man aged 25 to 45 in good health and CMV-seropositive.

The rearrangement uses TRBV7-3 and TRBJ2-2, with 10 nucleotides matching TRBD2. Trimming at V came to 2 bases and at J to 11 bases, leaving 5 bases not matched to a gene. The CDR3 loop spans 14 amino acids. Germline-derived CDR1 and CDR2 are SGHTA and FQGTGA. The CDR3 DNA reads as TGTGCCAGCAGCTTAGATCCTAGCGGGAGCGAGCTGTTTTTT. It is translated as CASSLDPSGSELFF. Supplemented by reference TRBV7-3 and TRBJ2-2, the full variable domain reads GAGVSQTPSNKVTEKGKYVELRCDPISGHTALYWYRQSLGQGPEFLIYFQGTGAADDSGLPNDRFFAVRPEGSVSTLKIQRTERGDSAVYLCASSLDPSGSELFFGEGSRLTVL.

The chain joins TRBV19 to TRBJ2-7; TRBD1 aligns across 9 bases. The germline gives CDR1 LNHDA, CDR2 SQIVND (reference sequence). The CDR3 covers 12 residues. The ends lost 6 bases at V and 5 bases at J; junction bases unmatched: 2. The DNA for the CDR3 is TGTGCCAGTAGCAGGACAGGGGACGAGCAGTACTTC. This gives the protein CASSRTGDEQYF.

A few counts support this clone. The gene calls are TRBV5-8 and TRBJ2-6, with D unresolved. The germline CDR1 and CDR2 sequences are SGHTS and YDEGEE. V lost 2 bases and J lost 4, with 4 bases in between. This CDR3 is built from 13 residues. As DNA, the CDR3 is TGTGCCAGCAGCTTCAGGGGGGCCAACGTCCTGACTTTC. The encoded protein is CASSFRGANVLTF.

The genes are TRBV29-1 and TRBJ2-5, with a tentative D call TRBD1 (5 bases). Germline V lookup: CDR1 SQVTM, CDR2 ANQGSEA. V was cut by 7 bases and J by 7 bases, with 16 bases left in between. The CDR3 is 12 amino acids. The chain's CDR3 is CSADVWGGTQYF. Here the CDR3 DNA reads TGCAGCGCGGATGTGTGGGGCGGGACCCAGTACTTC.

The CDR3 nucleotides are TGTGCCAGCAGCCGGCTTAGGGACTTAACAACTAATGAAAAACTGTTTTTT. Translation gives CASSRLRDLTTNEKLFF. This chain connects TRBV7-9 to TRBJ1-4; possibly TRBD1 for D (5 bases). CDR1 is SEHNR and CDR2 is FQNEAQ in the germline V gene (reference sequence). With 5 bases removed from V and 0 bases from J, the gap between germline ends came to 16 bases. The CDR3 length is 17 residues.

The chain couples TRBV5-4 to TRBJ2-1; 13 bases line up with TRBD2. The germline CDR1 and CDR2 sequences are SGHNT and YYREEE (reference sequence). The CDR3 is 16 residues long. V was clipped by 5 bases and J by 2 bases; unmatched bases: 4. Here the CDR3 reads CASRTSGRPPYNEQFF. The DNA for the CDR3 is TGTGCCAGCAGGACTAGCGGGAGGCCCCCCTACAATGAGCAGTTCTTC.

This clone has just a few counts. V usage is TRBV11-2 and J usage is TRBJ2-3, with unresolved D. Germline CDR1 and CDR2: SGHAT and FQNNGV. Trimming removed 1 base from V and 6 bases from J, with 8 bases in between. The CDR3 sequence is 13 residues long. For the CDR3, the DNA is TGTGCCAGCAGCTTAGTTCCCCGGGATACGCAGTATTTT. Encoded protein: CASSLVPRDTQYF.

This chain links TRBV23-1 with TRBJ2-3; 11 bases agree with TRBD2. TRBV23-1 is identified as an open reading frame with a role that is uncertain. The J segment lost 0 bases and the V segment lost 0 bases, leaving 8 bases of the junction unmatched. CDR3 length: 19 amino acids. CDR3: CASSQSVLAGGLSTDTQYF. The CDR3 nucleotides are TGCGCCAGCAGTCAATCGGTCCTAGCGGGAGGCCTTAGCACAGATACGCAGTATTTT.

This rearrangement joins TRBV7-9 to TRBJ1-2, with D possibly TRBD1 on 5 matching bases. Looked up from germline, CDR1 is SEHNR and CDR2 is FQNEAQ (reference sequence). This CDR3 contains 15 residues. Trimming removed 1 base from V and 3 bases from J, with 12 bases in between. Written as DNA, the CDR3 is TGTGCCAGCAGCTTAGGTGGCCTAGGGGACTATGGCTACACCTTC. Translation: CASSLGGLGDYGYTF.

V is TRBV27 and J is TRBJ2-7, with D tentatively TRBD1 (5 bases). V was shortened by 4 bases and J by 2 bases, with 12 bases between the two germline ends. This CDR3 is built from 14 residues. CDR1 and CDR2 from the germline V gene are MNHEY and SMNVEV (reference sequence). The CDR3 region is CASSSPGLTYEQYF. CDR3 DNA: TGTGCCAGCAGTTCCCCAGGGCTTACCTACGAGCAGTACTTC.